A single sample is the source of the 27 T cell receptor beta chains below, sequenced in a study of T cells in localized non-small cell lung cancer. Assay used: immunoSEQ multiplex PCR; TCRdb lists only in-frame clones, some missing. The table includes fewer than 45,000 clones, more than 65% detected once. This sample comprised peripheral blood, obtained before any cancer treatment. The receptors derive from a male donor at least 60 years old with stage III squamous cell lung carcinoma.

The chain combines TRBV19 with TRBJ2-3, with D perhaps TRBD2 (5 bases). The germline V gene has CDR1 LNHDA and CDR2 SQIVND (reference sequence). The V gene lost 2 bases and the J gene lost 6 bases, with 12 bases spanning the gap. The CDR3 totals 14 residues. In DNA, the CDR3 is TGTGCCAGTAGTATAAAAACGGGGTGGGATACGCAGTATTTT. As protein: CASSIKTGWDTQYF.

The chain is built from TRBV11-2 and TRBJ2-3; TRBD2 aligns across 8 bases. Germline V lookup: CDR1 SGHAT, CDR2 FQNNGV. The V segment lost 2 bases and the J segment 0 bases; nucleotides outside the gene matches: 4. The CDR3 contains 16 residues. The CDR3 here is CASSLRPSGSTDTQYF. CDR3 in DNA: TGTGCCAGCAGCTTAAGGCCTAGCGGGAGCACAGATACGCAGTATTTT.

This rearrangement joins TRBV2 to TRBJ2-2; D may be TRBD1 or TRBD2 (5 bases each). This CDR3 contains 15 residues. The germline V gene has CDR1 SNHLY and CDR2 FYNNEI. V lost 4 bases and J 1 base, leaving 10 bases between the germline ends. In nucleotides, the CDR3 is TGTGCCAGCAGTGTTTTTGGGGGGAACACCGGGGAGCTGTTTTTT. The encoded protein is CASSVFGGNTGELFF.

The CDR3 nucleotides read TGTGCCAGCAGTCGGGACAGGGGCCAAGAGACCCAGTACTTC. This sequence encodes CASSRDRGQETQYF. This sequence joins TRBV2 and TRBJ2-5; 10 bases are shared with TRBD1. Per the germline V gene, CDR1 is SNHLY and CDR2 is FYNNEI. V was pared by 5 bases and J by 1 base, with 1 base of the junction left unmatched. This CDR3 is built from 14 residues.

V gene TRBV19 combines with J gene TRBJ1-3; D is undetermined. There are 15 residues in the CDR3. Germline V gene sequence: CDR1 LNHDA, CDR2 SQIVND (reference sequence). The germline V and J ends were trimmed by 10 bases and 0 bases, with 16 bases remaining between them. CDR3 in amino acids: CATSRALGSGNTIYF. The CDR3 coding sequence is TGTGCCACCTCAAGGGCCCTGGGCTCTGGAAACACCATATATTTT.

This rearrangement joins TRBV2 to TRBJ2-1; D unresolved. V was pared by 6 bases and J by 13 bases, with 19 bases between. The CDR3 spans 13 residues. Germline values: CDR1 SNHLY, CDR2 FYNNEI. The CDR3 protein is CASRSTGTVEQFF. The CDR3 DNA is TGTGCCAGCAGGTCGACCGGCACAGTGGAACAGTTCTTC.

This rearrangement joins TRBV28 to TRBJ1-5; TRBD1 matches at 7 bases. J lost 6 bases, V lost 6 bases, and 11 bases had no gene match. From germline, CDR1 is MDHEN and CDR2 SYDVKM. The CDR3 covers 15 residues. CDR3 sequence (DNA): TGTGCCAGCAGCCCCCTGACAGGGTCGGCTCAGCCCCAGCATTTT. Translating gives CASSPLTGSAQPQHF.

The CDR3 here is CASSGQSDTGELFF. The CDR3 DNA reads as TGTGCCAGCAGTGGGCAGTCAGACACCGGGGAGCTGTTTTTT. The rearrangement uses TRBV2 and TRBJ2-2; D gene uncertain. CDR1 and CDR2 (germline): SNHLY, FYNNEI. Deletions cut 4 bases from V and 3 bases from J, with 9 bases between. The length of the CDR3 is 14 residues.

The chain recombines TRBV2 with TRBJ2-1; 7 bases line up with TRBD2. The CDR3 is 15 amino acids. Germline trimming cut 6 bases from V and 6 bases from J; bases unmatched to any gene: 11. The germline V gene encodes CDR1 SNHLY and CDR2 FYNNEI. The CDR3 nucleotides are TGTGCCAGCAGCCCTCTAGCGGAGCCCCGCAATGAGCAGTTCTTC. Residues: CASSPLAEPRNEQFF. Together with reference TRBV2 and TRBJ2-1, the CDR3 gives the full variable domain: EPEVTQTPSHQVTQMGQEVILRCVPISNHLYFYWYRQILGQKVEFLVSFYNNEISEKSEIFDDQFSVERPDGSNFTLKIRSTKLEDSAMYFCASSPLAEPRNEQFFGPGTRLTVL.

This clone occurred a few times. The chain combines TRBV28 with TRBJ2-1; possibly TRBD1 for D (6 bases). CDR1 MDHEN and CDR2 SYDVKM come from the germline V gene. Trimming stripped 2 bases from V and 4 bases from J, with 9 bases between. CDR3 length equals 14 residues. CDR3 bases: TGTGCCAGCAGTTTAACAGGGTCTTACAATGAGCAGTTCTTC. As protein: CASSLTGSYNEQFF.

The chain links TRBV5-4 to TRBJ1-2; D is unclear. The V end lost 0 bases, the J end lost 1 base, and 7 bases lay between the germline ends. The CDR3 consists of 14 residues. Germline values: CDR1 SGHNT, CDR2 YYREEE (reference sequence). The DNA of the CDR3 is TGTGCCAGCAGCTTGGTAGGGATTAACTATGGCTACACCTTC. This sequence encodes CASSLVGINYGYTF.

The chain joins TRBV2 to TRBJ2-2; the D gene is possibly TRBD1 (6 bases). V lost 6 bases and J lost 5, with 16 bases in between. Germline V lookup: CDR1 SNHLY, CDR2 FYNNEI. This CDR3 is 15 amino acids long. CDR3 bases: TGTGCCAGCAGAAACAGGGAGATGGGAACCGGGGAGCTGTTTTTT. This codes for CASRNREMGTGELFF. The full variable domain, in which reference TRBV2 and TRBJ2-2 provide the parts outside the CDR3, is EPEVTQTPSHQVTQMGQEVILRCVPISNHLYFYWYRQILGQKVEFLVSFYNNEISEKSEIFDDQFSVERPDGSNFTLKIRSTKLEDSAMYFCASRNREMGTGELFFGEGSRLTVL.

This chain uses TRBV5-1 with TRBJ2-1, with TRBD1 identical over 7 bases. CDR1 and CDR2 from the germline V gene are SGHRS and YFSETQ. This CDR3 has 15 residues. The junction had 8 bases not matched to a gene; V was cut back by 1 base and J by 7 bases. The CDR3 loop is CASSLIPGRGNEQFF. CDR3 nucleotides: TGCGCCAGCAGCTTGATCCCCGGCAGGGGGAATGAGCAGTTCTTC. The full variable domain, with the rest looked up from reference TRBV5-1 and TRBJ2-1, is KAGVTQTPRYLIKTRGQQVTLSCSPISGHRSVSWYQQTPGQGLQFLFEYFSETQRNKGNFPGRFSGRQFSNSRSEMNVSTLELGDSALYLCASSLIPGRGNEQFFGPGTRLTVL.

The chain combines TRBV15 with TRBJ2-5, with D perhaps matching TRBD2 (6 bases). The germline V gene has CDR1 LNHNV and CDR2 YYDKDF (reference sequence). The CDR3 runs 15 residues. The ends were cut back, 3 bases at V and 5 bases at J, with 16 bases in the middle. The CDR3 spells CATSRGEEAAETQYF. DNA for the CDR3: TGTGCCACCAGCAGGGGGGAGGAGGCTGCGGAGACCCAGTACTTC.

V and J are TRBV2 and TRBJ1-5, with D tentatively TRBD1 (5 bases). The V gene lost 8 bases and the J gene lost 2 bases, with 10 bases spanning the gap. This CDR3 region has 13 residues. Germline CDR1 SNHLY, CDR2 FYNNEI. CDR3 DNA sequence: TGTGCCAGCGAAGAAGGGGGCAATCAGCCCCAGCATTTT. It codes for CASEEGGNQPQHF.

CDR3 sequence: CASSLGTLIPYGYTF. The DNA of the CDR3 is TGTGCCAGCAGCTTAGGAACATTAATCCCCTATGGCTACACCTTC. The rearrangement links TRBV5-5 to TRBJ1-2; D uncertain. This CDR3 has 15 residues. V was trimmed by 2 bases and J by 4 bases, leaving 15 bases between them. Germline V lookup: CDR1 SGHKS, CDR2 YYEKEE (reference sequence).

In nucleotides, the CDR3 is TGTGCCATCAGTGAGTCGGGTGAGACCCAGTACTTC. Translation: CAISESGETQYF. The V and J genes are TRBV10-3 and TRBJ2-5; no firm D call. Germline values: CDR1 ENHRY, CDR2 SYGVKD. This CDR3 is 12 amino acids long. The V gene lost 0 bases and the J gene lost 5 bases, with 4 bases spanning the gap.

The CDR3 loop reads CASSTGTGLYEQYF. As DNA, the CDR3 is TGTGCCAGCAGTACCGGGACAGGACTCTACGAGCAGTACTTC. The chain employs TRBV27 and TRBJ2-7; 8 bases fit TRBD1. Germline V lookup: CDR1 MNHEY, CDR2 SMNVEV (reference sequence). The CDR3 extends over 14 amino acids. Germline trimming cut 5 bases from V and 3 bases from J; bases unmatched to any gene: 6.

This chain uses TRBV5-6 with TRBJ2-7, with 13 bases fitting TRBD2. The CDR3 runs 17 residues. The V and J ends lost 3 bases and 2 bases, in that order; junction bases with no gene match: 8. Germline V CDR1 and CDR2: SGHDT, YYEEEE. The CDR3 loop reads CASSSGTSGVLTYEQYF. The CDR3 nucleotides are TGTGCCAGCAGCTCCGGGACTAGCGGGGTACTTACCTACGAGCAGTACTTC.

The chain is built from TRBV2 and TRBJ2-7; D may match TRBD1 or TRBD2 (6 bases each). The germline CDR1 and CDR2 sequences are SNHLY and FYNNEI. The V gene lost 8 bases and the J gene lost 0 bases, with 17 bases spanning the gap. CDR3 length: 15 residues. The CDR3 nucleotides read TGTGCCAGCTCCCTTGAGGAGGGGGGCTCCTACGAGCAGTACTTC. Its protein product is CASSLEEGGSYEQYF.

The chain uses TRBV6-5 and TRBJ1-1; no clear D gene. The germline CDR1 and CDR2 sequences are MNHEY and SVGAGI. The length of the CDR3 is 13 residues. The ends were cut back, 2 bases at V and 3 bases at J, with 7 bases in the middle. CDR3 nucleotide sequence: TGTGCCAGCAGTTACCATAGGGACACTGAAGCTTTCTTT. Translating it yields CASSYHRDTEAFF.

This clone has only one observation. V gene TRBV19 combines with J gene TRBJ2-2; D possibly uses TRBD1 or TRBD2 (5 bases each). Germline values: CDR1 LNHDA, CDR2 SQIVND (reference sequence). This CDR3 has 17 amino acids. Between the trimmed V and J ends, which lost 0 bases and 0 bases, there was a span of 11 bases. The chain's CDR3 is CASSIDLGPPNTGELFF. CDR3 sequence (DNA): TGTGCCAGTAGTATAGACCTGGGACCTCCGAACACCGGGGAGCTGTTTTTT.

The CDR3 loop reads CASSETGYQPQHF. The CDR3 DNA follows: TGTGCCAGCAGTGAAACAGGATATCAGCCCCAGCATTTT. V is TRBV6-1 and J is TRBJ1-5; possibly TRBD1 for D (5 bases). The V end was cut by 2 bases, the J end by 5 bases, with 7 bases between. The CDR3 spans 13 residues. Germline CDR1 MNHNS, CDR2 SASEGT.

This clone was seen a single time. At the DNA level, this CDR3 is encoded by other sequences in the same sample as well. The rearrangement uses TRBV5-1 and TRBJ2-1, with a possible D match to TRBD1 (6 bases). There are 15 residues in the CDR3. V was cut by 4 bases and J by 4 bases, with 15 bases left in between. Germline V lookup: CDR1 SGHRS, CDR2 YFSETQ. CDR3 amino acids: CASSLTGTSYNEQFF. DNA of the CDR3: TGCGCCAGCAGCCTCACCGGGACATCTTACAATGAGCAGTTCTTC.

The chain uses TRBV5-4 and TRBJ2-2, with no clear D. V lost 2 bases to trimming and J lost 6 bases, with 11 bases between them. The germline CDR1 and CDR2 sequences are SGHNT and YYREEE (reference sequence). This CDR3 contains 14 residues. The CDR3 region is CASSLVRDAGELFF. The CDR3 region has the DNA TGTGCCAGCAGCTTAGTGCGAGACGCCGGGGAGCTGTTTTTT.

This chain links TRBV5-1 with TRBJ2-1; TRBD2 matches 7 bases. J lost 9 bases, V lost 0 bases, and 3 bases had no gene match. The CDR3 extends over 13 amino acids. The V gene's germline CDR1 is SGHRS and CDR2 YFSETQ. The CDR3 DNA follows: TGCGCCAGCAGCTTGGACCCGGGGGGTGAGCAGTTCTTC. Translating gives CASSLDPGGEQFF.

The V and J genes are TRBV2 and TRBJ1-2; 7 bases map to TRBD1. The CDR3 consists of 15 residues. Germline trimming cut 3 bases from V and 3 bases from J; bases unmatched to any gene: 7. CDR1 is SNHLY, CDR2 FYNNEI, per germline. CDR3 protein: CASSDLAGGDYGYTF. CDR3 bases: TGTGCCAGCAGTGATTTAGCAGGGGGGGACTATGGCTACACCTTC.